The rows below give T cell receptor beta chains drawn from one sample of a study of PD-1 blockade in classical Hodgkin lymphoma. Profiling relied on immunoSEQ multiplex PCR, and the TCRdb table lists in-frame clones only, not all of them. The repertoire holds some 17,000 clones, about 61% seen once, with 7.8% in the top ten. This specimen was peripheral blood mononuclear cells (PBMCs), taken before the fourth cycle of nivolumab. The receptors shown here come from a human donor with classical Hodgkin lymphoma. CDR3s include the opening cysteine and the closing phenylalanine or tryptophan. D genes are given only for firm matches. Clone size is stated in some rows and not others, as once, few, many or a class when expanded.

d_call	v_call	j_call	clone_size	cdr3_aa	cdr3_nt
NA	TRBV7-2	TRBJ2-4	NA	CASSLASSPIQYF	TGTGCCAGCAGCTTAGCTTCCTCGCCAATTCAGTACTTC
NA	TRBV27	TRBJ1-5	NA	CASSLVRGQPQHF	TGTGCCAGCAGTTTAGTACGAGGTCAGCCCCAGCATTTT
TRBD2	TRBV12-5	TRBJ2-1	NA	CASGLVNTGLAGGVRHEQFF	TGTGCTAGTGGTTTGGTCAACACCGGACTAGCGGGAGGGGTCCGGCATGAGCAGTTCTTC
NA	TRBV9	TRBJ1-4	NA	CASSVEGQRREKLFF	TGTGCCAGCAGCGTAGAGGGCCAAAGGAGGGAAAAACTGTTTTTT
NA	TRBV30	TRBJ2-7	NA	CAWSTSPDFGSYEQYF	TGTGCCTGGAGTACCTCTCCCGACTTTGGGTCCTACGAGCAGTACTTC
TRBD1	TRBV29-1	TRBJ1-1	NA	CSVRTGTEAFF	TGCAGCGTTCGGACAGGGACTGAAGCTTTCTTT
TRBD1	TRBV28	TRBJ1-5	NA	CASSPSGTADDWPQHF	TGTGCCAGCAGTCCCTCCGGGACAGCTGACGACTGGCCCCAGCATTTT
NA	TRBV10-3	TRBJ2-1	medium-sized	CAIKETGTYNEQFF	TGTGCCATCAAAGAGACGGGGACCTACAATGAGCAGTTCTTC
TRBD2	TRBV19	TRBJ2-3	NA	CASSISTSGLDTQYF	TGTGCCAGTAGTATCTCTACTAGCGGCCTAGATACGCAGTATTTT
TRBD1	TRBV27	TRBJ1-5	NA	CASSLGQAQPQHF	TGTGCCAGCAGTTTGGGACAGGCCCAGCCCCAGCATTTT
NA	TRBV19	TRBJ2-3	NA	CASSLTSGSTDTQYF	TGTGCCAGTAGTTTGACTAGTGGGAGCACAGATACGCAGTATTTT
NA	TRBV6-4	TRBJ2-1	few	CASSDSVRGPYNEQFF	TGTGCCAGCAGTGACTCGGTCCGTGGGCCCTACAATGAGCAGTTCTTC
NA	TRBV11-2	TRBJ1-1	NA	CASQARGETEAFF	TGTGCCAGCCAAGCAAGGGGAGAAACTGAAGCTTTCTTT
TRBD1	TRBV4-1	TRBJ2-7	NA	CASSLTQGNTYEQYF	TGCGCCAGCAGCCTCACACAGGGGAACACCTACGAGCAGTACTTC
TRBD2	TRBV7-6	TRBJ2-2	NA	CASSHHPGTSDPGELFF	TGTGCCAGCAGCCACCATCCCGGGACTAGCGACCCCGGGGAGCTGTTTTTT
NA	TRBV5-1	TRBJ2-3	medium-sized	CASSLRRPSTDTQYF	TGCGCCAGCAGCCTAAGGCGTCCTAGCACAGATACGCAGTATTTT
NA	TRBV18	TRBJ2-3	NA	CASSPRASEGGTDTQYF	TGTGCCAGCTCACCACGAGCCTCTGAGGGGGGCACAGATACGCAGTATTTT
TRBD1	TRBV29-1	TRBJ2-7	NA	CSVGDSLSYEQYF	TGCAGCGTTGGGGACAGTTTATCCTACGAGCAGTACTTC
TRBD2	TRBV9	TRBJ2-7	NA	CASSLGLAGVYEQYF	TGTGCCAGCAGCTTAGGACTAGCGGGAGTCTACGAGCAGTACTTC
TRBD2	TRBV11-2	TRBJ2-3	NA	CASSLGSGRTGDTQYF	TGTGCCAGCAGCTTAGGGAGCGGGAGGACGGGAGATACGCAGTATTTT
NA	TRBV5-1	TRBJ2-7	few	CASSIRPGTASSYEQYF	TGCGCCAGCAGCATCCGTCCCGGGACGGCTAGCTCCTACGAGCAGTACTTC
NA	TRBV7-2	TRBJ1-1	medium-sized	CASSLILLGNTEAFF	TGTGCCAGCAGCTTAATTCTCCTGGGGAACACTGAAGCTTTCTTT
TRBD2	TRBV5-1	TRBJ2-3	NA	CASTGLAGLGTDTQYF	TGCGCCAGCACCGGACTAGCGGGACTGGGGACAGATACGCAGTATTTT
NA	TRBV7-9	TRBJ2-3	NA	CASSFLRGAGDTQYF	TGTGCCAGCAGCTTCTTACGGGGGGCCGGGGATACGCAGTATTTT
NA	TRBV5-5	TRBJ2-1	NA	CASSSYSVDNEQFF	TGTGCCAGCAGCTCGTACAGTGTGGACAATGAGCAGTTCTTC
NA	TRBV7-3	TRBJ2-1	medium-sized	CASSPLGPGIDEQFF	TGTGCCAGCAGTCCGTTGGGGCCGGGAATCGATGAGCAGTTCTTC
NA	TRBV19	TRBJ1-3	medium-sized	CASFPGGTSGNTIYF	TGTGCCAGTTTCCCCGGCGGGACCTCTGGAAACACCATATATTTT
NA	TRBV20-1	TRBJ1-2	NA	CSANPNYGYTF	TGCAGTGCTAACCCTAACTATGGCTACACCTTC
TRBD1	TRBV27	TRBJ1-4	NA	CASRSGQGVENEKLFF	TGTGCCAGCAGGTCCGGACAGGGGGTTGAAAATGAAAAACTGTTTTTT
NA	TRBV12-5	TRBJ2-7	NA	CASQGQTYEQYF	TGTGCTAGTCAGGGGCAGACCTACGAGCAGTACTTC
NA	TRBV9	TRBJ1-5	NA	CASSPRGNQPQHF	TGTGCCAGCAGCCCACGAGGCAATCAGCCCCAGCATTTT
NA	TRBV28	TRBJ2-1	few	CASSYWASGNEQFF	TGTGCCAGCAGCTACTGGGCGTCGGGGAATGAGCAGTTCTTC